This entry describes one T cell receptor (beta chain). This clonotype was recorded a few times. Its recognized antigen is unknown. Nothing much larger sits one base from this clone, and base qualities are not available. This record comes from a study of identical twins listed by TCRdb under 2016. Regarding the complete study: TCR alpha and beta repertoires from monozygotic twins, unrelated adults of various ages and cord blood were deep-sequenced to test whether fetal clonotypes persist. To rule out contamination, the twin experiments were replicated at different times with different library preparation protocols.

For CDR1 and CDR2, the germline V gene (reference sequence) lists DFQATT and SNEGSKA. Taken from cysteine to phenylalanine, the CDR3 has 14 residues. Solely the CDR3 DNA is kept, with 42 bases framed from the first base. The junction shows trimming of 2 bases on V and 4 bases on J, and the gene matches do not reach 4 bases of it. Every donor in the study was a healthy Caucasian. Receptors were amplified or captured by 5' RACE. Sequencer: Illumina HiSeq 2000. A universal primer binding site was introduced by template switching, and a unique molecular identifier was present in the final cDNA, enabling accurate counting of TCR cDNA molecules. Specific primers in the conserved constant-segment region were used to synthesize first-strand cDNA for TCR alpha and beta chains. To control for contamination, each cDNA library was double barcoded with a SMART-Mk sample barcode plus Illumina barcodes. TruSeq adapter sequences and Illumina sample barcodes were added in two successive PCR steps. TCR alpha and beta cDNA libraries were sequenced on the Illumina HiSeq platform with custom primers. The authors processed their data as follows. Raw reads were processed with MiGEC to extract unique molecular identifiers, and MiXCR was used to determine CDR3 positions. For each individual, recombination models were inferred using an EM algorithm with the repgenHMM and IGoR tools. Shared clonotype analysis was performed with the tcR package in R, normalizing sharing by the product of cloneset sizes. To study raw recombination without the effects of thymic and clonal selection, out-of-frame nonproductive sequences were analyzed. TCRdb applied fastp at Q25 and MiXCR to the public reads, then kept only in-frame beta chains. For every CDR3 protein sequence, its rows merge into one entry that carries the most common genes and DNA. In this record, the V and J calls reflect TCRdb's handling and not the investigators' own analysis. This sample gives 1.5 million or so distinct CDR3 sequences in total; about 32% of them show up just once. In total, the top ten clones hold about 0.25% of the sample.

What the work shows at the level of the full study, not this receptor alone: Conclusions relied on cross-sectional statistical analysis, since the same donors could not be followed over many years. Invariant T cells such as MAIT and iNKT could partly confound zero-insertion analyses, though diverse VJ usage argued against this for most clonotypes. Excess twin sharing in beta out-of-frame sequences was weaker because fewer shared sequences lowered the signal-to-noise ratio. Fewer insertions were carried by abundant cord blood beta clonotypes, a similar but weaker trend appeared in young adult naive repertoires, and no such trend appeared in memory repertoires. In monozygotic twins, out-of-frame TCR alpha sharing was systematically underestimated by recombination models, although the models agreed with sharing between unrelated individuals. Compared with coincidental sharing between unrelated individuals, an excess of low generation-probability sequences was observed among out-of-frame TCR alpha sequences shared between twins.

The sample comprised cord blood. The TCR sequence derives from a newborn girl in good health. The chain employs TRBV20-1 and TRBJ2-7; 11 bases in the junction line up with TRBD1. For the CDR3, the sequence is CSARRDRGSYEQYF. The DNA sequence is TGCAGTGCTAGAAGGGACAGGGGGTCATACGAGCAGTACTTC.